This T cell receptor (beta chain) was recorded in a study of shared clonotypes between healthy human individuals. Study overall: There were three CD4 naive, three CD4 memory, two CD8 naive and one CD8 memory plates per donor.

Execution of the assay was at deep level. TCRdb keeps only in-frame clones here, not all; method: immunoSEQ multiplex PCR. This table holds roughly 2,000,000 clones, about 95% found once. The naive CD8 population came from CD45RO-negative cells selected for CCR7, without terminally differentiated effector memory CD45RA+ cells. The CDR3 has 13 amino acids. Trimming removed 8 bases from V and 3 bases from J, with 10 bases in between. Germline CDR1 is MDHEN and CDR2 is SYDVKM. Material: naive CD8+ T cells sorted from blood. The chain joins TRBV28 to TRBJ2-2; D remains ambiguous. This sequence originates from a man between 18 and 29 years old in good health. CDR3 DNA: TGTGCCAGCTTGGGCAGCTACACCGGGGAGCTGTTTTTT. This codes for CASLGSYTGELFF.